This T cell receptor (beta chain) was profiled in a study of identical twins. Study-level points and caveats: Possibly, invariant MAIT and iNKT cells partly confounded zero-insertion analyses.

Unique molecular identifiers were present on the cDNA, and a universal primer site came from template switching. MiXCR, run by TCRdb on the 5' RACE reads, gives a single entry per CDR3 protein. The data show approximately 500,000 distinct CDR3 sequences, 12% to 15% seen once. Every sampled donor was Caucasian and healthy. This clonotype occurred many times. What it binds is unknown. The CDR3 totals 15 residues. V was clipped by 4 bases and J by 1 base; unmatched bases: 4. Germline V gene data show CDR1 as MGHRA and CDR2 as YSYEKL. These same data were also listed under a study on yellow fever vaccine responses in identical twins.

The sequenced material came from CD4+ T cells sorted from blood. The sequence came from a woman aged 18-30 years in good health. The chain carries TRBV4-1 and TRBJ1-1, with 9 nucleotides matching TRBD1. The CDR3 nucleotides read TGCGCCAGCAGCCGGACAGGGGCTACGAACACTGAAGCTTTCTTT. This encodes CASSRTGATNTEAFF.